Listed here are 5 T cell receptor beta chains from one sample, sequenced in a study of control samples from healthy donors and cancer patients. Measured with immunoSEQ multiplex PCR; TCRdb has only the in-frame clones, and not every one. This sample yields 150,000 to 200,000 clones, of which roughly 93% are seen a single time; over 1.3% belongs to the top ten. The sequenced material came from blood. The receptors shown here come from a man between 18 and 29 years old in good health.

The chain recombines TRBV5-1 with TRBJ2-2, with TRBD2 matching 10 bases. From germline, CDR1 is SGHRS and CDR2 YFSETQ. With 3 bases clipped from V and 1 base from J, the junction kept 3 bases outside the gene matches. The CDR3 length is 16 residues. The DNA of the CDR3 is TGCGCCAGCAGCTCACGGACTAGCGGGAACACCGGGGAGCTGTTTTTT. This sequence encodes CASSSRTSGNTGELFF.

This clone showed up just once. CDR3 residues: CASGPSGQNYNEQFF. CDR3 in DNA: TGTGCCAGCGGGCCCTCGGGACAAAACTACAATGAGCAGTTCTTC. The V call is TRBV7-8, the J call TRBJ2-1; tentatively, D is TRBD1 (6 bases). CDR1 is SGHVS, CDR2 FQNEAQ, per germline. V was cut by 8 bases and J by 3 bases, with 17 bases left in between. This CDR3 has 15 residues. Using reference TRBV7-8 and TRBJ2-1 for the parts outside the CDR3, the full variable domain is GAGVSQSPRYKVAKRGQDVALRCDPISGHVSLFWYQQALGQGPEFLTYFQNEAQLDKSGLPSDRFFAERPEGSVSTLKIQRTQQEDSAVYLCASGPSGQNYNEQFFGPGTRLTVL.

The chain combines TRBV10-3 with TRBJ2-7; a weak D match, TRBD1 (7 bases). V lost 4 bases to trimming and J lost 3 bases, with 13 bases between them. The CDR3 runs to 14 residues. CDR1 is ENHRY, CDR2 SYGVKD, per germline. This CDR3 is CAISGQGGDYEQYF. Written as DNA, the CDR3 is TGTGCCATCAGTGGGCAGGGGGGAGACTACGAGCAGTACTTC.

The rearrangement uses TRBV6-4 and TRBJ2-7; D unclear. Germline CDR1 MRHNA, CDR2 SNTAGT. Trimming pared 0 bases from V and 2 bases from J, leaving 23 bases between. The CDR3 runs to 19 residues. The CDR3 DNA sequence: TGTGCCAGCAGTGACTCGGCAGGACCCAGGAGTGAAGTCGCCTACGAGCAGTACTTC. The encoded protein is CASSDSAGPRSEVAYEQYF.

V is TRBV30 and J is TRBJ1-1; D remains ambiguous. The CDR3 consists of 15 residues. The germline V and J ends were trimmed by 4 bases and 2 bases, with 17 bases remaining between them. Per germline, CDR1 GTSNPN and CDR2 SVGIG (reference sequence). The CDR3 reads CAWKSYKGLNTEAFF. CDR3 coding DNA: TGTGCCTGGAAAAGCTACAAAGGGCTTAACACTGAAGCTTTCTTT.